This is a list of T cell receptor beta chains from one sample in a study of blood T cell repertoires in COVID-19. Profiled with immunoSEQ multiplex PCR; TCRdb holds only in-frame clones, not every one. The data contain fewer than 350,000 clones, around 91% of them singletons. The sample consisted of PBMCs or T cells enriched from blood (not recorded which). All receptors derive from a woman aged 18-30 years with acute COVID-19. CDR3s include the opening cysteine and the closing phenylalanine or tryptophan. The D gene is left open where the match is weak.

d_call,j_call,v_call,cdr3_length,cdr3_nt,cdr3_aa
TRBD2,TRBJ2-2,TRBV11-3,17,TGTGCCAGCAGCCCGGGACTAGCGGGAAGGTCGTCCGGGGAGCTGTTTTTT,CASSPGLAGRSSGELFF
NA,TRBJ1-3,TRBV5-1,15,TGCGCCAGCAGCCCGGGAGGGGTCTCTGGAAACACCATATATTTT,CASSPGGVSGNTIYF
NA,TRBJ2-7,TRBV19,13,TGTGCCAGTAGTATAGAGGCCAAATACGAGCAGTACTTC,CASSIEAKYEQYF
TRBD1,TRBJ2-7,TRBV6-5,14,TGTGCCAGCAGCCGGACAGGGGACCCCTACGAGCAGTACTTC,CASSRTGDPYEQYF
NA,TRBJ1-6,TRBV27,14,TGTGCCAGCAGTTTAAACAGATATAATTCACCCCTCCACTTT,CASSLNRYNSPLHF
TRBD1,TRBJ2-1,TRBV11-2,15,TGTGCCAGCAGCGAGGGGGCCAGCTCCTACAATGAGCAGTTCTTC,CASSEGASSYNEQFF
NA,TRBJ2-7,TRBV4-2,14,TGTGCCAGCAGCCAAGATGGGGTAGCGTTCGAGCAGTACTTC,CASSQDGVAFEQYF
NA,TRBJ1-5,TRBV28,15,TGTGCCAGCAGTTTCGGGTCCAGGGGAAATCAGCCCCAGCATTTT,CASSFGSRGNQPQHF
TRBD2,TRBJ2-7,TRBV15,15,TGTGCCACCAGCATTGGGACTAGCGGGAGTTACGAGCAGTACTTC,CATSIGTSGSYEQYF
NA,TRBJ1-2,TRBV5-4,15,TGTGCCAGCAGCCCAAGCCTAGGGGCAGTCTATGGCTACACCTTC,CASSPSLGAVYGYTF
TRBD2,TRBJ2-5,TRBV7-2,15,TGTGCCAGCAGCCGGCTAGCGGGAGGGGTGGAGACCCAGTACTTC,CASSRLAGGVETQYF
TRBD1,TRBJ1-5,TRBV18,17,TGTGCCAGCTCACCACGGGGCCAGACAGGGAGCAATCAGCCCCAGCATTTT,CASSPRGQTGSNQPQHF
TRBD2,TRBJ2-2,TRBV11-2,14,TGTGCCAGCAGCTTAGTAGCGGGAACGGGGGAGCTGTTTTTT,CASSLVAGTGELFF
NA,TRBJ2-7,TRBV10-3,15,TGTGCCATCAGTGAGTCCAGTAGCAGTGTAGACGAGCAGTACTTC,CAISESSSSVDEQYF
NA,TRBJ1-1,TRBV7-8,14,TGTGCCAGCAGCTTACAGCCGGGGGTAGTGTGGGCTTTCTTT,CASSLQPGVVWAFF
NA,TRBJ1-4,TRBV2,15,TGTGCCAGCAGTGATATCAGGGGCCTAAATCAAAAACTGTTTTTT,CASSDIRGLNQKLFF
TRBD1,TRBJ1-5,TRBV2,14,TGTGCCAGCAGTACTGACAGGGATACTCAGCCCCAGCATTTT,CASSTDRDTQPQHF
TRBD2,TRBJ2-1,TRBV29-1,16,TGCAGCGTCCTTTACGTAAGCGGGAGTTGGTACAATGAGCAGTTCTTC,CSVLYVSGSWYNEQFF
NA,TRBJ2-7,TRBV28,11,TGTGCCACGGATGGAGCAAGGGAGCAGTACTTC,CATDGAREQYF
NA,TRBJ2-5,TRBV2,13,TGTGCCAGCGGCGGACACCCTAAAGAGACCCAGTACTTC,CASGGHPKETQYF